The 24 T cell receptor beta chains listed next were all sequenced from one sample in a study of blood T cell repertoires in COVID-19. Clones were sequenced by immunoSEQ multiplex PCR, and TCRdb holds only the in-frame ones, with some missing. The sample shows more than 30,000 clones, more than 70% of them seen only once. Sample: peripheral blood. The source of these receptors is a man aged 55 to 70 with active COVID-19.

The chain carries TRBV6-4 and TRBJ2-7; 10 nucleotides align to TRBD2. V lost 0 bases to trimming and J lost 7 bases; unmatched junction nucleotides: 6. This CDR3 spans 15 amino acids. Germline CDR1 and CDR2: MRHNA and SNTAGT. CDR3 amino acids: CASSDSPSGRGEQYF. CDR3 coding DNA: TGTGCCAGCAGTGACTCGCCTAGCGGGAGAGGGGAGCAGTACTTC.

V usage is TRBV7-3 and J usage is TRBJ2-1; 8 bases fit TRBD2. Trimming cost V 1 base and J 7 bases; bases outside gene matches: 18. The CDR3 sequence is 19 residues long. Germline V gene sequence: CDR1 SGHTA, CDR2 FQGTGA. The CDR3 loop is CASSLNPSGLAGVGNEQFF. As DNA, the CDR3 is TGTGCCAGCAGCTTAAACCCGAGTGGGCTAGCGGGTGTAGGTAATGAGCAGTTCTTC.

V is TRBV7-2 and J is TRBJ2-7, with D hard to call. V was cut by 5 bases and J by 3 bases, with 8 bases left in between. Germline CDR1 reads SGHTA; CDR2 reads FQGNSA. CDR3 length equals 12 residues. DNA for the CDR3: TGTGCCAGCAGCCCTTCCCTCTACGAGCAGTACTTC. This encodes CASSPSLYEQYF.

For the CDR3, the DNA is TGTGCCAGCAGTGAAGAAGCCAGGCCGAACACTGAAGCTTTCTTT. Its protein product is CASSEEARPNTEAFF. The chain links TRBV6-1 to TRBJ1-1; D is unresolved. The germline gives CDR1 MNHNS, CDR2 SASEGT. The CDR3 has 15 residues. V was cut by 1 base and J by 1 base, with 10 bases left in between.

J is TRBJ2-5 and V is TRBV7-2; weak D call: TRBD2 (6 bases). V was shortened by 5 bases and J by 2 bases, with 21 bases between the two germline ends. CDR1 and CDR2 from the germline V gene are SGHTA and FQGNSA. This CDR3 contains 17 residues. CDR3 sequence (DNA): TGTGCCAGCAGCCCCGGCGTAGCGGCCCAACGGCAAGAGACCCAGTACTTC. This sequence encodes CASSPGVAAQRQETQYF.

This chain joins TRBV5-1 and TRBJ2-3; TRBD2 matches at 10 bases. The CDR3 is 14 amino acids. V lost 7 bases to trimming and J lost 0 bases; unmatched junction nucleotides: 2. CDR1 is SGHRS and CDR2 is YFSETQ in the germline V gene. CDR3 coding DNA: TGCGCCAGCCAGACTAGCGGGAGCACAGATACGCAGTATTTT. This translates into CASQTSGSTDTQYF.

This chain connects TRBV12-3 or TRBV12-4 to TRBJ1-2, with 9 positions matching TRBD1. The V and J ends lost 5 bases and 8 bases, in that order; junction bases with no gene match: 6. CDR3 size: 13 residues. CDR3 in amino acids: CASSHSDRGGYTF. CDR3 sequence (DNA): TGTGCCAGCAGTCACTCGGACAGGGGCGGCTACACCTTC.

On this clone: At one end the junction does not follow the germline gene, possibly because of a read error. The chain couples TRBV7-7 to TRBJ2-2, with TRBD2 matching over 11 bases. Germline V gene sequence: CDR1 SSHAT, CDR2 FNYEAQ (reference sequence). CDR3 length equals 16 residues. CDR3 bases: TGTGCTAGCAGCCCCCTGGGACTAGCGGACACCGGGGAGCTGTTTTTT. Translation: CASSPLGLADTGELFF.

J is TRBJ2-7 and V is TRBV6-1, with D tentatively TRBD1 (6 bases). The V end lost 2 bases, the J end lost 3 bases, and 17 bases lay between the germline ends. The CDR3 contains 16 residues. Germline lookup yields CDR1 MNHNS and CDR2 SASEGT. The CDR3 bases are TGTGCCAGCAGTGAAATAGAGGGGGTCCGGGGCTACGAGCAGTACTTC. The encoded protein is CASSEIEGVRGYEQYF.

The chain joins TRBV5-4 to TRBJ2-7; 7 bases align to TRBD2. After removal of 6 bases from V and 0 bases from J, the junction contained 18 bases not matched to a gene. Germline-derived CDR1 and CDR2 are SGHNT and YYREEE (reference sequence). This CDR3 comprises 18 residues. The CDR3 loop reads CASTPYGTNPPSSYEQYF. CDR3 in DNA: TGTGCCAGCACTCCGTACGGGACTAACCCCCCGAGCTCCTACGAGCAGTACTTC.

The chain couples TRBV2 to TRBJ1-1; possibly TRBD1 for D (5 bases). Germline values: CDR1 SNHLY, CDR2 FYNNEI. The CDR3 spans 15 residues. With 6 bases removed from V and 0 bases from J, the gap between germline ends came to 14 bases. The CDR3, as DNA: TGTGCCAGCAGCCCCTTAAGGGGCATGAACACTGAAGCTTTCTTT. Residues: CASSPLRGMNTEAFF. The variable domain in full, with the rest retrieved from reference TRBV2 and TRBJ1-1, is EPEVTQTPSHQVTQMGQEVILRCVPISNHLYFYWYRQILGQKVEFLVSFYNNEISEKSEIFDDQFSVERPDGSNFTLKIRSTKLEDSAMYFCASSPLRGMNTEAFFGQGTRLTVV.

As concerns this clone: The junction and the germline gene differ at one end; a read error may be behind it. The CDR3 DNA sequence: TGTGCCAGCAGCATAGCTTCAGGGCAGCCCCAGCATTTT. Encoded protein: CASSIASGQPQHF. The chain is built from TRBV7-2 and TRBJ1-5, with D maybe TRBD1 (5 bases). The CDR3 has 13 residues. Germline V gives CDR1 SGHTA, CDR2 FQGNSA.

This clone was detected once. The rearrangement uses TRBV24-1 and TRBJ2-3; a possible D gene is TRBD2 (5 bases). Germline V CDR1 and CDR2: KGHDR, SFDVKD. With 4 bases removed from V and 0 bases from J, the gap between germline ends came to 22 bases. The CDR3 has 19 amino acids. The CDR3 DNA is TGTGCCACCAGTGACCCGATAGCGTCGTCCAACCCTAGCACAGATACGCAGTATTTT. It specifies CATSDPIASSNPSTDTQYF.

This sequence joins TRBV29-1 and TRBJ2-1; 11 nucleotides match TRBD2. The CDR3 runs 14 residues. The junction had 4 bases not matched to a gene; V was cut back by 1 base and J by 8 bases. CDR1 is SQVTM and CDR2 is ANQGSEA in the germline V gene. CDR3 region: CSVEGLAGRDEQFF. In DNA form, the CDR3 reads TGCAGCGTTGAAGGACTAGCGGGAAGGGATGAGCAGTTCTTC.

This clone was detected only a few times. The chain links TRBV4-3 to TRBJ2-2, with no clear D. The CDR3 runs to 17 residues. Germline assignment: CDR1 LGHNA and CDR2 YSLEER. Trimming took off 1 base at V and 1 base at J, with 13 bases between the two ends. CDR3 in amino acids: CASSQGSIYLNTGELFF. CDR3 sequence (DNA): TGCGCCAGCAGCCAAGGGTCAATCTACCTGAACACCGGGGAGCTGTTTTTT.

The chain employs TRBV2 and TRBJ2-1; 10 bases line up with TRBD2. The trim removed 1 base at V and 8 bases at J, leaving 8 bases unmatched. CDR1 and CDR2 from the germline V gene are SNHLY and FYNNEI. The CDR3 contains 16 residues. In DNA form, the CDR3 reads TGTGCCAGCAGTGAAGAGCCCCTGCTAGCGGGAGATGAGCAGTTCTTC. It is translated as CASSEEPLLAGDEQFF.

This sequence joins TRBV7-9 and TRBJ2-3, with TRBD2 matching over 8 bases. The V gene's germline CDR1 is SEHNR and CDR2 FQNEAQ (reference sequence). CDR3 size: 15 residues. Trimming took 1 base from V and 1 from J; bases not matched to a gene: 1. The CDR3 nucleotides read TGTGCCAGCAGCTTAGTAGCGGGACGCACAGATACGCAGTATTTT. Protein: CASSLVAGRTDTQYF.

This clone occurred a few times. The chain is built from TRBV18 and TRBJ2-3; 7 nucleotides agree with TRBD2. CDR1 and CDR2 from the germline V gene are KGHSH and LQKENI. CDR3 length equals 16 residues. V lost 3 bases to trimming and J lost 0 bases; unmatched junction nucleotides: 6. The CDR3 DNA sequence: TGTGCCAGCTCACCCTCTAGCGGTCCTAGCACAGATACGCAGTATTTT. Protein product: CASSPSSGPSTDTQYF. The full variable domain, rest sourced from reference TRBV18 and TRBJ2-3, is NAGVMQNPRHLVRRRGQEARLRCSPMKGHSHVYWYRQLPEEGLKFMVYLQKENIIDESGMPKERFSAEFPKEGPSILRIQQVVRGDSAAYFCASSPSSGPSTDTQYFGPGTRLTVL.

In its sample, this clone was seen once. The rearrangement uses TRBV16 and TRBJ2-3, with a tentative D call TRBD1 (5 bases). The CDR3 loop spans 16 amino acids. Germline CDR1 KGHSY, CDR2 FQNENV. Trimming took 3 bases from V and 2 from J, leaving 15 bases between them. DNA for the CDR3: TGTGCCAGCAGCCATCAGCCAGGGATATTCACAGATACGCAGTATTTT. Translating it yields CASSHQPGIFTDTQYF.

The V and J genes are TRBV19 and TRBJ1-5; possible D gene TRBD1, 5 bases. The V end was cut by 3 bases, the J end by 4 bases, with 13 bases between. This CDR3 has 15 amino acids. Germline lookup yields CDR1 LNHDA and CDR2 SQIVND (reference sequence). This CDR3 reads CASSIRTNPNQPQHF. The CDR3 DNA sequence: TGTGCCAGTAGTATCAGGACAAACCCTAATCAGCCCCAGCATTTT.

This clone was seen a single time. The DNA for the CDR3 is TGTGCCAGCAGCTTAGGGCGCGTGGCAGGGCAGTCACCCCTCCACTTT. This encodes CASSLGRVAGQSPLHF. The chain links TRBV7-2 to TRBJ1-6, with D possibly TRBD1 on 5 matching bases. V lost 1 base to trimming and J lost 10 bases, with 17 bases between them. Germline V gives CDR1 SGHTA, CDR2 FQGNSA. The CDR3 sequence is 16 residues long.

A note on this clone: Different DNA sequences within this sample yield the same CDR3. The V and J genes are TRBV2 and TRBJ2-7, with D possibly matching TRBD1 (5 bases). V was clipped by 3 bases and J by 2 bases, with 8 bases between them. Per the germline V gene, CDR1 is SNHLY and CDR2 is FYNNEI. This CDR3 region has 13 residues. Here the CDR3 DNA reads TGTGCCAGCAGTGAGAACAGGCCCTACGAGCAGTACTTC. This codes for CASSENRPYEQYF.

CDR3: CASSPQQGGTEAFF. The CDR3 nucleotides are TGTGCCAGCAGCCCACAACAGGGGGGCACTGAAGCTTTCTTT. The rearrangement joins TRBV5-4 to TRBJ1-1; 8 nucleotides align to TRBD1. The germline V gene has CDR1 SGHNT and CDR2 YYREEE (reference sequence). The ends lost 4 bases at V and 4 bases at J; junction bases unmatched: 6. CDR3 size: 14 residues.

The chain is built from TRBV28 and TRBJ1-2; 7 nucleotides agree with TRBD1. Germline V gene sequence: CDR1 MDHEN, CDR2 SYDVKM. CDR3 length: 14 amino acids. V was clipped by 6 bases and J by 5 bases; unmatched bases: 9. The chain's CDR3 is CASRSLGTAYGYTF. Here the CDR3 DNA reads TGTGCCAGCAGAAGCCTCGGGACAGCTTATGGCTACACCTTC.